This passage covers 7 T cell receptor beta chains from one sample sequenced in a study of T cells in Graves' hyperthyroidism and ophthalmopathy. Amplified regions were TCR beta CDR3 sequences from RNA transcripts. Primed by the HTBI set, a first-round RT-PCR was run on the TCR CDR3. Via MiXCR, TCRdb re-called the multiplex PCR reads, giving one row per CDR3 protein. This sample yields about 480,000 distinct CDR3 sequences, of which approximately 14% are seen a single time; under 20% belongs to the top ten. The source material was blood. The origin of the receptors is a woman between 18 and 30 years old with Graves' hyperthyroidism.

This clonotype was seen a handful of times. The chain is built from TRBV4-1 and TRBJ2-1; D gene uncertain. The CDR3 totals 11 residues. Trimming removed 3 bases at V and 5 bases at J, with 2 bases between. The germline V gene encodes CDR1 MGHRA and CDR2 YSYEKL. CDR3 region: CASSHNNEQFF. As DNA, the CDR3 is TGCGCCAGCAGCCACAACAATGAGCAGTTCTTC.

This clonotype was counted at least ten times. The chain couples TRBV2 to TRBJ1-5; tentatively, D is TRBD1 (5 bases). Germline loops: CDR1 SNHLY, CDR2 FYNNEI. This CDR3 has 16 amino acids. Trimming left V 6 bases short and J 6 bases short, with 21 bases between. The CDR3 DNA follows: TGTGCCAGCAGAGCTGTAGGTCTCGCTAGGGGTCAGCCCCAGCATTTT. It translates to CASRAVGLARGQPQHF.

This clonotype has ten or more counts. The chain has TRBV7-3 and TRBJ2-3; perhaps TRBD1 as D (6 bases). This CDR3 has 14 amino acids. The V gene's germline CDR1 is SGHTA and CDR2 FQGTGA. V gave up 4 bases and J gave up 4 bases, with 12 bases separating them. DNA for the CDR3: TGTGCCAGCAGCTCTGGACAGAGAGCAGATACGCAGTATTTT. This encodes CASSSGQRADTQYF.

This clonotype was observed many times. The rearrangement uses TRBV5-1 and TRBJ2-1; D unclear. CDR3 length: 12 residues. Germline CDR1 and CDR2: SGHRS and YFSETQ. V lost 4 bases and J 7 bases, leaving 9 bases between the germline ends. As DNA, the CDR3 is TGCGCCAGCAGCGAGAACAAAAATGAGCAGTTCTTC. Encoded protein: CASSENKNEQFF.

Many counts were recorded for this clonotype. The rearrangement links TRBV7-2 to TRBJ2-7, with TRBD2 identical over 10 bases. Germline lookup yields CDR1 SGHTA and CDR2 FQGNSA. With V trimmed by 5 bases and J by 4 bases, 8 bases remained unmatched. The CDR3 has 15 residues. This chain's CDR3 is CASSLFLAGVYEQYF. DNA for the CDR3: TGTGCCAGCAGCCTCTTTCTAGCGGGAGTTTACGAGCAGTACTTC.

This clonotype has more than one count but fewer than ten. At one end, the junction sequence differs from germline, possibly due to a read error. CDR3: CASSLTRYSEQFF. CDR3 DNA: TGTGCCAGCAGCTTAACGCGGTACAGTGAGCAGTTCTTC. This chain joins TRBV7-3 and TRBJ2-1; D gene unclear. The CDR3 sequence is 13 residues long. Germline V lookup: CDR1 SGHTA, CDR2 FQGTGA.

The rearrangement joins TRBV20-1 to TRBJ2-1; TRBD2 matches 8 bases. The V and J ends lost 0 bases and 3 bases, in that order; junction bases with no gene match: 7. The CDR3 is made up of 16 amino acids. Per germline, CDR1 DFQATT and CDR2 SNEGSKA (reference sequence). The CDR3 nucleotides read TGCAGTGCTAGAGATATCGGCGGGGGGTACTACAATGAGCAGTTCTTC. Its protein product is CSARDIGGGYYNEQFF.